A selection of T cell receptor beta chains follows, all from one sample in a study of T cell responses to AZD1222 COVID-19 vaccine. Libraries were prepared by immunoSEQ multiplex PCR; TCRdb keeps only in-frame clonotypes and omits some of them. The data show 130,000 or so clones, more than 85% seen once. The material sequenced was peripheral blood, taken on day 0 of MenACWY control vaccination. All receptors derive from an adult in good health. CDR3s include the opening cysteine and the closing phenylalanine or tryptophan. Each record gives: CDR3 DNA, CDR3 protein, V gene, D gene, clone size, J gene. D genes are given only for firm matches. The size field is filled for only some rows; it gives once, few, many or a size class.

CDR3nt: TGTGCCAGCAGCTTGGTACTGGGGGCCGGGGCAAAACTGTTTTTT
CDR3aa: CASSLVLGAGAKLFF
v_gene: TRBV5-5
d_gene: -
abundance: once
j_gene: TRBJ1-4

CDR3nt: TGTGCCAGCAGTATGGCGGAGGGTCGTCAGCCCCAGCATTTT
CDR3aa: CASSMAEGRQPQHF
v_gene: TRBV9
d_gene: -
abundance: few
j_gene: TRBJ1-5

CDR3nt: TGTGCCAGCAGTTCCAGACTAGCCCAAGAGACCCAGTACTTC
CDR3aa: CASSSRLAQETQYF
v_gene: TRBV2
d_gene: TRBD2
abundance: -
j_gene: TRBJ2-5

CDR3nt: TGTGCCAGCAGCTTGGTAGGGTATAGAGGAAACACCATATATTTT
CDR3aa: CASSLVGYRGNTIYF
v_gene: TRBV5-6
d_gene: -
abundance: -
j_gene: TRBJ1-3

CDR3nt: TGCGCCAGCAGCCAAGATAGGGGACTAGGCAATGAGCAGTTCTTC
CDR3aa: CASSQDRGLGNEQFF
v_gene: TRBV4-1
d_gene: TRBD2
abundance: -
j_gene: TRBJ2-1

CDR3nt: TGTGCCAGCAGCTTGAACACTGAAGCTTTCTTT
CDR3aa: CASSLNTEAFF
v_gene: TRBV7-8
d_gene: -
abundance: once
j_gene: TRBJ1-1

CDR3nt: TGTGCCAGCAGTGATCACGGATCAACCCACACCTTC
CDR3aa: CASSDHGSTHTF
v_gene: TRBV2
d_gene: -
abundance: -
j_gene: TRBJ1-2

CDR3nt: TGTGCCTGGAGCTATTCGATGGTAGCGGGAGTCGACACCGGGGAGCTGTTTTTT
CDR3aa: CAWSYSMVAGVDTGELFF
v_gene: TRBV30
d_gene: TRBD2
abundance: -
j_gene: TRBJ2-2

CDR3nt: TGCAGCGTGAAAAAGGGGACAGGGTGGAACACTGAAGCTTTCTTT
CDR3aa: CSVKKGTGWNTEAFF
v_gene: TRBV29-1
d_gene: TRBD1
abundance: -
j_gene: TRBJ1-1

CDR3nt: TGTGCCACCAGTGAATCAAGCCCGTCTGGGGCCAACGTCCTGACTTTC
CDR3aa: CATSESSPSGANVLTF
v_gene: TRBV24-1
d_gene: -
abundance: -
j_gene: TRBJ2-6

CDR3nt: TGTGCCAGCAGCCAACAGGGGAGGGGGCAGCCCCAGCATTTT
CDR3aa: CASSQQGRGQPQHF
v_gene: TRBV4-2
d_gene: -
abundance: -
j_gene: TRBJ1-5

CDR3nt: TGTGCCAGCAGCCCCAGGGACTCTGGAAACACCATATATTTT
CDR3aa: CASSPRDSGNTIYF
v_gene: TRBV5-4
d_gene: -
abundance: -
j_gene: TRBJ1-3

CDR3nt: TGTGCCAGCAGCCAAGATTGGGAGACAGGGGCTTCACCCCTCCACTTT
CDR3aa: CASSQDWETGASPLHF
v_gene: TRBV3-1/TRBV3-2
d_gene: TRBD1
abundance: -
j_gene: TRBJ1-6

CDR3nt: TGTGCCAGCAGTGACAGGGAGGGAACTGAAGCTTTCTTT
CDR3aa: CASSDREGTEAFF
v_gene: TRBV2
d_gene: -
abundance: -
j_gene: TRBJ1-1

CDR3nt: TGTGCCAGCAGTTACGGTCCCCCTGATGGCTACACCTTC
CDR3aa: CASSYGPPDGYTF
v_gene: TRBV6-2/TRBV6-3
d_gene: -
abundance: -
j_gene: TRBJ1-2

CDR3nt: TGCGCCAGCAGCTTGGGGCAAACGGCCTACTATGGCTACACCTTC
CDR3aa: CASSLGQTAYYGYTF
v_gene: TRBV5-1
d_gene: -
abundance: once
j_gene: TRBJ1-2

CDR3nt: TGTGCCAGCAGCCCACTATCCCGGGGGGCGCCCCCTGACACTGAAGCTTTCTTT
CDR3aa: CASSPLSRGAPPDTEAFF
v_gene: TRBV5-4
d_gene: -
abundance: -
j_gene: TRBJ1-1

CDR3nt: TGCGCCAGCAGCCAAGGGATCCCGGGCAGCAATCAGCCCCAGCATTTT
CDR3aa: CASSQGIPGSNQPQHF
v_gene: TRBV4-1
d_gene: -
abundance: -
j_gene: TRBJ1-5

CDR3nt: TGTGCCAGCAGCCTACGGAACAGTATGAACACTGAAGCTTTCTTT
CDR3aa: CASSLRNSMNTEAFF
v_gene: TRBV9
d_gene: -
abundance: once
j_gene: TRBJ1-1

CDR3nt: TGTGCCAGCAGTTACCCAGCCGGGGATCCATACGAGCAGTACTTC
CDR3aa: CASSYPAGDPYEQYF
v_gene: TRBV6-2/TRBV6-3
d_gene: -
abundance: -
j_gene: TRBJ2-7

CDR3nt: TGTGCCAGCGGCCGTCTAGCGGGACCGCCGGGGGAGCAGTACTTC
CDR3aa: CASGRLAGPPGEQYF
v_gene: TRBV9
d_gene: TRBD2
abundance: -
j_gene: TRBJ2-7

CDR3nt: TGTGCCAGCAGCTTGCGACAAGTGGGAAACACCATATATTTT
CDR3aa: CASSLRQVGNTIYF
v_gene: TRBV5-6
d_gene: -
abundance: -
j_gene: TRBJ1-3

CDR3nt: TGTGCCAGCAGAATACAGGAGTTTAATGAAAAACTGTTTTTT
CDR3aa: CASRIQEFNEKLFF
v_gene: TRBV2
d_gene: -
abundance: few
j_gene: TRBJ1-4

CDR3nt: TGCGCCAGCAGCTTGGTTGCTAGCGGGGCCTACAATGAGCAGTTCTTC
CDR3aa: CASSLVASGAYNEQFF
v_gene: TRBV5-1
d_gene: TRBD2
abundance: -
j_gene: TRBJ2-1

CDR3nt: TGTGCCAGCAGCTTAAGATGGAGGGCGGAGGGTCCCGAGCAGTACTTC
CDR3aa: CASSLRWRAEGPEQYF
v_gene: TRBV7-9
d_gene: -
abundance: once
j_gene: TRBJ2-7

CDR3nt: TGTGCCAGCAGCTTAGTCCCGGGCGGCGAGGTCTATGGCTACACCTTC
CDR3aa: CASSLVPGGEVYGYTF
v_gene: TRBV13
d_gene: -
abundance: -
j_gene: TRBJ1-2

CDR3nt: TGCGCCAGCAGCTCTCAGGGGGCTGGAGATACGCAGTATTTT
CDR3aa: CASSSQGAGDTQYF
v_gene: TRBV5-1
d_gene: TRBD1
abundance: -
j_gene: TRBJ2-3

CDR3nt: TGTGCCAGCAGCCTAGACAGGGGAACCTACGAGCAGTACTTC
CDR3aa: CASSLDRGTYEQYF
v_gene: TRBV6-5
d_gene: TRBD1
abundance: few
j_gene: TRBJ2-7

CDR3nt: TGTGCCAGTAGAAGACAGGGGATTGAAAAACTGTTTTTT
CDR3aa: CASRRQGIEKLFF
v_gene: TRBV19
d_gene: TRBD1
abundance: -
j_gene: TRBJ1-4

CDR3nt: TGTGCCACCAGTGACAAACAGGGGGGATTCAATGAGCAGTTCTTC
CDR3aa: CATSDKQGGFNEQFF
v_gene: TRBV24-1
d_gene: TRBD1
abundance: once
j_gene: TRBJ2-1

CDR3nt: TGCGCCAGCAGTGAGGGGTTCAATCAGCCCCAGCATTTT
CDR3aa: CASSEGFNQPQHF
v_gene: TRBV10-2
d_gene: -
abundance: -
j_gene: TRBJ1-5

CDR3nt: TGTGCCAGCAGTTACTCGAGTATACTAGCGGGGGGAACGCAGTATTTT
CDR3aa: CASSYSSILAGGTQYF
v_gene: TRBV6-2/TRBV6-3
d_gene: TRBD2
abundance: -
j_gene: TRBJ2-3

CDR3nt: TGTGCCAGCAGCATCAGGGAAGGAGGGACCCAGTACTTC
CDR3aa: CASSIREGGTQYF
v_gene: TRBV12-3/TRBV12-4
d_gene: -
abundance: -
j_gene: TRBJ2-5

CDR3nt: TGTGCCAGCACCGGGACATTGAGCAATCAGCCCCAGCATTTT
CDR3aa: CASTGTLSNQPQHF
v_gene: TRBV6-5
d_gene: -
abundance: -
j_gene: TRBJ1-5

CDR3nt: TGCGCCAGCAGCTTTCAAGGACAGGAGCGCTACGAGCAGTACTTC
CDR3aa: CASSFQGQERYEQYF
v_gene: TRBV5-1
d_gene: TRBD1
abundance: -
j_gene: TRBJ2-7

CDR3nt: TGTGCCAGCAGCAACTCCCTTCGGTCCGTGCAGTTCTTC
CDR3aa: CASSNSLRSVQFF
v_gene: TRBV7-3
d_gene: -
abundance: once
j_gene: TRBJ2-1

CDR3nt: TGTGCCAGCAGTTGGGGCGTGGGAGGGACATTGAACACTGAAGCTTTCTTT
CDR3aa: CASSWGVGGTLNTEAFF
v_gene: TRBV28
d_gene: -
abundance: -
j_gene: TRBJ1-1

CDR3nt: TGTGCCAGCAGCTTTCTAGCGGGAGGGCCAGATACGCAGTATTTT
CDR3aa: CASSFLAGGPDTQYF
v_gene: TRBV11-2
d_gene: TRBD2
abundance: -
j_gene: TRBJ2-3

CDR3nt: TGTGCCAGCAGCGTAGGTATCTCAACGCCAACCGGGGAGCTGTTTTTT
CDR3aa: CASSVGISTPTGELFF
v_gene: TRBV9
d_gene: -
abundance: -
j_gene: TRBJ2-2

CDR3nt: TGTGCCAGCAGCTCTTGGGCGCAGGGCACCCCCTACGAGCAGTACTTC
CDR3aa: CASSSWAQGTPYEQYF
v_gene: TRBV7-8
d_gene: -
abundance: -
j_gene: TRBJ2-7

CDR3nt: TGTGCCAGCAGTTACCTAGCGGGAAGCTCCTACAATGAGCAGTTCTTC
CDR3aa: CASSYLAGSSYNEQFF
v_gene: TRBV6-5
d_gene: TRBD2
abundance: -
j_gene: TRBJ2-1